This T cell receptor beta chain was documented in a study of Ad26.COV2.S vaccination and SARS-CoV-2 variants. General study results and limits: An underestimation of total T cell responses may have resulted from the TCR breadth and depth analyses. Reports say spike-specific CD8+ and CD4+ T cell responses covered substantial breadth after vaccination. Those who received the vaccine showed greater spike-specific TCR breadth than those given placebo.

V shed 0 bases and J shed 1 base, with 12 bases lying between them. Per the germline V gene, CDR1 is SGHTA and CDR2 is FQGTGA. This CDR3 has 16 residues. Regarding treatment: roughly 18 received Ad26.COV2.S at low or high dose, single or two shots; several received placebo; per-sample allocation not given. Specimen acquisition occurred on day 63 following the initial vaccine or placebo injection. This vaccine is an Ad26 vector that expresses the Wuhan-strain SARS-CoV-2 spike. Assay: immunoSEQ multiplex PCR; the TCRdb copy retains only in-frame clones and omits some. The profile shows about 680,000 clones, about 89% of them singletons. To note about this clone: Antigen: not known.

This clonotype originated in a person aged 18 to 65 who received the Ad26.COV2.S COVID-19 vaccine or a placebo. The sample in question was peripheral blood, obtained in a trial of Ad26.COV2.S vaccine versus placebo. V is TRBV7-3 and J is TRBJ2-5, with D possibly matching TRBD1 (6 bases). The CDR3 DNA sequence: TGTGCCAGCAGCTTAACCGGACAGTGGAGCCAAGAGACCCAGTACTTC. Its protein product is CASSLTGQWSQETQYF. Variable domain in full (rest from reference TRBV7-3 and TRBJ2-5): GAGVSQTPSNKVTEKGKYVELRCDPISGHTALYWYRQSLGQGPEFLIYFQGTGAADDSGLPNDRFFAVRPEGSVSTLKIQRTERGDSAVYLCASSLTGQWSQETQYFGPGTRLLVL.